Listed below are T cell receptor beta chains from one sample, sequenced in a study of cytomegalovirus exposure and HLA in healthy donors. Measured with immunoSEQ multiplex PCR; TCRdb has only the in-frame clones, and not every one. The table includes approximately 190,000 clones, 70% to 80% detected once. Sequencing used PBMCs. These receptors originate from a woman in her 30s in good health and CMV-seropositive. CDR3s leave out the opening cysteine and the closing phenylalanine or tryptophan. Fields, in order: V gene, CDR3 protein.

v_call: TRBV7-9
cdr3_aa: ASGTTYNEQF

v_call: TRBV10-3
cdr3_aa: AISADRGSTGANVLT

v_call: TRBV28
cdr3_aa: ASSFRGGIKPEAF

v_call: TRBV7-9
cdr3_aa: ASSLVRGPQTYEQY

v_call: TRBV27
cdr3_aa: ASRGTPTGELF

v_call: TRBV28
cdr3_aa: ASSTPRGQGQPQH

v_call: TRBV7-2
cdr3_aa: ASSLKGRSVLFYEQY

v_call: TRBV5-5
cdr3_aa: ASSLPQGGETQY

v_call: TRBV4-1
cdr3_aa: ASSPKGDRATDTQY

v_call: TRBV15
cdr3_aa: ATSRDHATGAEQY

v_call: TRBV6-5
cdr3_aa: ASSYFGLAGTYEQY

v_call: TRBV4-1
cdr3_aa: ASSQGDRVSTEAF

v_call: TRBV7-9
cdr3_aa: ASSPDSSLRFNEQF

v_call: TRBV30
cdr3_aa: AWSTTTRITGELF

v_call: TRBV29-1
cdr3_aa: SVETGGDEKLF

v_call: TRBV28
cdr3_aa: ASSAQGRTEAF

v_call: TRBV5-1
cdr3_aa: ASSLGTGGETQY

v_call: TRBV5-4
cdr3_aa: ASRRSPTYEQY

v_call: TRBV6-4
cdr3_aa: ASSWTSGGVNTGELF

v_call: TRBV7-9
cdr3_aa: ASSSGSSYEQY

v_call: TRBV6-1
cdr3_aa: ASSELGQGASGELF

v_call: TRBV4-1
cdr3_aa: ASSQTGVRGTGQPQH

v_call: TRBV30
cdr3_aa: AWSDLLGNTIY

v_call: TRBV2
cdr3_aa: AITSVTGELF

v_call: TRBV9
cdr3_aa: ASSDRGEDYGYT

v_call: TRBV28
cdr3_aa: ASAAGATGELF

v_call: TRBV12-5
cdr3_aa: ASGFLRGTNEQF

v_call: TRBV7-8
cdr3_aa: ASSPESVNTEAF

v_call: TRBV13
cdr3_aa: ASRGQEEEKLF

v_call: TRBV7-3
cdr3_aa: ASSPGPDRAYEQY

v_call: TRBV4-2
cdr3_aa: ASNTSGGQGETQY

v_call: TRBV5-1
cdr3_aa: ASSLVGRSTDTQY

v_call: TRBV4-2
cdr3_aa: ASSLTENYGYT

v_call: TRBV5-8
cdr3_aa: ASSSGLASYNEQF

v_call: TRBV19
cdr3_aa: ASTTPGTGGTEAF

v_call: TRBV18
cdr3_aa: ASSPRREGDQPQH

v_call: TRBV10-3
cdr3_aa: ATIGDTEAF

v_call: TRBV1
cdr3_aa: TSSQHRGTSTDTQY

v_call: TRBV6-1
cdr3_aa: ASSTGISGANVLT

v_call: TRBV5-1
cdr3_aa: ASSLATANQETQY

v_call: TRBV5-6
cdr3_aa: ASSMQGAGANVLT

v_call: TRBV19
cdr3_aa: ASRTGIYGYT

v_call: TRBV15
cdr3_aa: ATSRVKTGTRGYT

v_call: TRBV6-5
cdr3_aa: ASSYGDRESSDTQY

v_call: TRBV2
cdr3_aa: ASNPQGGYTDTQY

v_call: TRBV4-3
cdr3_aa: ASSPPLNTGELF

v_call: TRBV7-2
cdr3_aa: ASSSGTALLTQY

v_call: TRBV12-5
cdr3_aa: ASGLVPSSGNTIY

v_call: TRBV6-1
cdr3_aa: ANSQTGNYGYT

v_call: TRBV7-9
cdr3_aa: ASSLGQGIRNEQF

v_call: TRBV5-1
cdr3_aa: ASSPVQGNTEAF

v_call: TRBV4-1
cdr3_aa: ASSPLDRGVQPQH

v_call: TRBV19
cdr3_aa: ASSPGGTGVEKLF

v_call: TRBV9
cdr3_aa: ASSVTGTDNSPLH

v_call: TRBV21-1
cdr3_aa: ASSPPRGFYGYT

v_call: TRBV6-6
cdr3_aa: ASSYRAGGLENEQF

v_call: TRBV28
cdr3_aa: ASSRSRGLNTGELF

v_call: TRBV10-3
cdr3_aa: AISGQLNTEAF

v_call: TRBV11-2
cdr3_aa: ASRRLAGNYEQY

v_call: TRBV7-8
cdr3_aa: ASSSGTSPSTDTQY